Given below is one T cell receptor (beta chain) in context. Following a re-call of the 5' RACE reads, TCRdb has one entry per CDR3 protein and lacks DNA. The sample includes under 130,000 distinct CDR3 sequences. CDR1 ENHRY and CDR2 SYGVKD come from the germline V gene. The CDR3 contains 15 residues. This sample was taken from a study of monozygotic twins with inflammatory bowel disease. The rearrangement links TRBV10-3 to TRBJ2-1; TCRdb calls TRBD2, which cannot be checked without DNA. Sequencing used blood. The source of this sequence is a human donor with ulcerative colitis or Crohn's disease, or a healthy co-twin of an affected twin (not recorded which). The chain's CDR3 is CAISESLAGYNEQFF.